This TCR beta chain was profiled in a study of blood T cell repertoires in COVID-19. Study context: Researchers got acute and convalescent COVID-19 samples from the United States, Italy and Spain. PBMCs, B-cell-depleted T cells, or T cells were the source of the cDNA or gDNA that made up the material.

Original processing methods: Amplification of reference gene primers provided the estimated nucleated cell counts. The data were produced by immunoSEQ multiplex PCR, yet TCRdb's version contains in-frame clones alone and is incomplete. That table supplies the V and J calls and clone size; D and trimming were determined from the DNA. The table includes tens of thousands of clones, about 88% detected once. The ends lost 2 bases at V and 5 bases at J; junction bases unmatched: 13. The CDR3 is made up of 19 amino acids. From germline, CDR1 is LNHNV and CDR2 YYDKDF (reference sequence). The chain is built from TRBV15 and TRBJ2-1; 12 nucleotides agree with TRBD2. The source of this sequence is a man aged 50 to 60 with acute or convalescent COVID-19. Input material: peripheral blood. CDR3 in amino acids: CATSRSPPRLAGAHNEQFF. The CDR3 bases are TGTGCCACCAGCAGAAGCCCGCCCAGACTAGCGGGAGCTCACAATGAGCAGTTCTTC.